The 28 T cell receptor beta chains reported below all come from one sample, sequenced in a study of blood T cell repertoires in COVID-19. Sequenced by immunoSEQ multiplex PCR; TCRdb stores in-frame clones only, minus some. The sample consists of roughly 200,000 clones, under 90% of them appearing once. Sequenced sample: peripheral blood. The receptors come from a man aged 35 to 55 with acute or convalescent COVID-19.

This chain links TRBV4-1 with TRBJ1-2; tentatively, D is TRBD1 (6 bases). The V gene's germline CDR1 is MGHRA and CDR2 YSYEKL. The CDR3 covers 15 residues. V shed 3 bases and J shed 2 bases, with 13 bases lying between them. The CDR3 is CASSQKDSTNYGYTF. CDR3 DNA: TGCGCCAGCAGCCAGAAGGACAGCACCAACTATGGCTACACCTTC.

The V call is TRBV10-3, the J call TRBJ2-7; maybe TRBD2 (5 bases). V was shortened by 0 bases and J by 3 bases, with 9 bases between the two germline ends. The germline CDR1 and CDR2 sequences are ENHRY and SYGVKD. The CDR3 loop spans 14 amino acids. In nucleotides, the CDR3 is TGTGCCATCAGTGAGTCGGTGGAGGACTACGAGCAGTACTTC. This gives the protein CAISESVEDYEQYF.

V and J are TRBV18 and TRBJ1-3; D gene ambiguous. Germline CDR1 and CDR2: KGHSH and LQKENI. V was pared by 1 base and J by 4 bases, with 17 bases between. The CDR3 totals 17 residues. CDR3 sequence (DNA): TGTGCCAGCTCACCACTGTCGGGAGCGACATCCGGAAACACCATATATTTT. This gives the protein CASSPLSGATSGNTIYF.

The chain recombines TRBV7-9 with TRBJ2-4; 7 bases align to TRBD1. Germline loops: CDR1 SEHNR, CDR2 FQNEAQ (reference sequence). Unmatched junction bases numbered 6, after V lost 5 bases and J lost 8 bases. CDR3 size: 13 residues. The chain's CDR3 is CASSRQGRDIQYF. The CDR3 DNA reads TGTGCCAGCAGCAGACAGGGTCGGGACATTCAGTACTTC.

V usage is TRBV24-1 and J usage is TRBJ1-2; a possible D gene is TRBD1 (6 bases). V was trimmed by 2 bases and J by 8 bases, leaving 20 bases between them. The CDR3 loop spans 16 amino acids. Germline values: CDR1 KGHDR, CDR2 SFDVKD. CDR3 in DNA: TGTGCCACCAGTGATTCAAATCCGGGACAAAGTGTAGGCTACACCTTC. Its translation: CATSDSNPGQSVGYTF.

In DNA, the CDR3 is TGTGCCACCAGTAGAGGTGACTCTGGAAACACCATATATTTT. Translation gives CATSRGDSGNTIYF. The V gene is TRBV24-1, the J gene TRBJ1-3; unclear D gene. The length of the CDR3 is 14 residues. From germline, CDR1 is KGHDR and CDR2 SFDVKD. Trimming pared 6 bases from V and 0 bases from J, leaving 8 bases between.

The chain links TRBV30 to TRBJ1-1; no firm D call. The CDR3 is 13 amino acids. With 0 bases removed from V and 9 bases from J, the gap between germline ends came to 14 bases. Germline assignment: CDR1 GTSNPN and CDR2 SVGIG (reference sequence). The CDR3 coding sequence is TGTGCCTGGAGTGTCGGGAGGGTGGTGAAAGCTTTCTTT. Translated, it gives CAWSVGRVVKAFF.

The CDR3 sequence is CASSSGTGTEQYF. CDR3 DNA sequence: TGTGCCAGCAGCTCCGGGACAGGGACCGAGCAGTACTTC. The V and J genes are TRBV11-3 and TRBJ2-7, with 9 bases lining up with TRBD1. Germline loops: CDR1 SGHNT, CDR2 YENEEA. There are 13 residues in the CDR3. Trimming cost V 4 bases and J 6 bases; bases outside gene matches: 4.

This rearrangement joins TRBV9 to TRBJ2-5; a weak D match, TRBD2 (5 bases). Deletions cut 3 bases from V and 4 bases from J, with 13 bases between. In germline, CDR1 is SGDLS, CDR2 YYNGEE. CDR3 length: 14 amino acids. The CDR3 DNA reads as TGTGCCAGCAGCGGAGGAGGTAGTAGAGAGACCCAGTACTTC. Translated, it gives CASSGGGSRETQYF. Using reference TRBV9 and TRBJ2-5 for the parts outside the CDR3, the full variable domain is DSGVTQTPKHLITATGQRVTLRCSPRSGDLSVYWYQQSLDQGLQFLIQYYNGEERAKGNILERFSAQQFPDLHSELNLSSLELGDSALYFCASSGGGSRETQYFGPGTRLLVL.

This chain connects TRBV28 to TRBJ2-1; 11 positions match TRBD1. Germline loops: CDR1 MDHEN, CDR2 SYDVKM. V shed 5 bases, J shed 12 bases, and the junction held 15 bases outside the gene matches. The CDR3 length is 16 residues. This CDR3 reads CASSPPGTGGGFGQFF. The CDR3, as DNA: TGTGCCAGCAGTCCCCCCGGGACAGGGGGTGGTTTTGGGCAGTTCTTC.

The chain joins TRBV2 to TRBJ2-2, with D maybe TRBD2 (6 bases). Germline V gene sequence: CDR1 SNHLY, CDR2 FYNNEI. V lost 6 bases, J lost 2 bases, and 13 bases lay in between. The CDR3 is 15 residues long. The CDR3 region is CASRQGGDNTGELFF. DNA of the CDR3: TGTGCCAGCAGACAAGGCGGGGACAACACCGGGGAGCTGTTTTTT.

The rearrangement joins TRBV19 to TRBJ2-7, with TRBD2 matching over 9 bases. Germline V gene data show CDR1 as LNHDA and CDR2 as SQIVND (reference sequence). This CDR3 comprises 14 residues. V shed 5 bases and J 3 bases; nucleotides not matched to a gene: 5. The CDR3, as DNA: TGTGCCAGTAGTGACCGGACTAGCGACTACGAGCAGTACTTC. Encoded protein: CASSDRTSDYEQYF.

The J gene is TRBJ2-7, the V gene TRBV15; D is undetermined. Trimming took off 0 bases at V and 4 bases at J, with 10 bases between the two ends. The germline CDR1 and CDR2 sequences are LNHNV and YYDKDF (reference sequence). The CDR3 runs 14 residues. Here the CDR3 reads CATSRDLSRYEQYF. In nucleotides, the CDR3 is TGTGCCACCAGCAGAGATCTGAGCCGTTACGAGCAGTACTTC.

V usage is TRBV10-3 and J usage is TRBJ2-7; 8 bases map to TRBD2. Germline CDR1 is ENHRY and CDR2 is SYGVKD. The CDR3 runs 16 residues. With V trimmed by 0 bases and J by 3 bases, 7 bases remained unmatched. This CDR3 is CAISESTKRGSYEQYF. The CDR3 bases are TGTGCCATCAGTGAGTCGACTAAGCGGGGGAGCTACGAGCAGTACTTC.

The chain links TRBV6-6 to TRBJ1-3, with D tentatively TRBD1 (5 bases). The germline V gene has CDR1 MNHNY and CDR2 SVGAGI (reference sequence). Trimming shortened V by 7 bases and J by 0 bases, and 10 bases separated the two germline ends. CDR3 length: 14 amino acids. The CDR3 nucleotides are TGTGCCAGCACTCAGGACAACTCTGGAAACACCATATATTTT. Residues: CASTQDNSGNTIYF.

This chain connects TRBV25-1 to TRBJ2-2; 9 positions agree with TRBD2. Germline CDR1 reads MGHDK; CDR2 reads SYGVNS. CDR3 length: 16 amino acids. J was trimmed by 0 bases and V by 4 bases; bases with no gene match: 3. For the CDR3, the DNA is TGTGCCAGCAGTGGATTAGCGGGGGCGAACACCGGGGAGCTGTTTTTT. This gives the protein CASSGLAGANTGELFF.

Only one count was recorded for this clone. The chain recombines TRBV2 with TRBJ1-4, with D tentatively TRBD1 (6 bases). V lost 6 bases to trimming and J lost 7 bases, with 15 bases between them. The germline CDR1 and CDR2 sequences are SNHLY and FYNNEI. CDR3 length: 14 amino acids. The CDR3 nucleotides read TGTGCCAGCAGCTCAGGGGAGTGGCGTGAAAAACTGTTTTTT. Protein product: CASSSGEWREKLFF.

This clone appeared once. The chain links TRBV18 to TRBJ2-1; 10 bases map to TRBD1. This CDR3 has 15 residues. V gave up 4 bases and J gave up 9 bases; unmatched junction bases: 9. Germline assignment: CDR1 KGHSH and CDR2 LQKENI. The CDR3 DNA reads as TGTGCCAGCTCACTGGGACAGGGGACGGTTTCTGAGCAGTTCTTC. Its translation: CASSLGQGTVSEQFF. The full variable domain, its missing parts supplied by reference TRBV18 and TRBJ2-1, is NAGVMQNPRHLVRRRGQEARLRCSPMKGHSHVYWYRQLPEEGLKFMVYLQKENIIDESGMPKERFSAEFPKEGPSILRIQQVVRGDSAAYFCASSLGQGTVSEQFFGPGTRLTVL.

The J gene is TRBJ2-5, the V gene TRBV27; D is ambiguous. Trimming cost V 5 bases and J 5 bases, with 12 bases left between them. The CDR3 has 13 residues. Germline V gene lookup returns CDR1 MNHEY and CDR2 SMNVEV (reference sequence). The CDR3 here is CASSPSRRETQYF. CDR3 DNA: TGTGCCAGCAGTCCCTCCAGGCGTGAGACCCAGTACTTC.

The chain couples TRBV7-9 to TRBJ2-7, with D possibly matching TRBD1 (6 bases). The germline V gene has CDR1 SEHNR and CDR2 FQNEAQ (reference sequence). The CDR3 contains 16 residues. Trimming stripped 2 bases from V and 3 bases from J, with 17 bases between. The CDR3 DNA follows: TGTGCCAGCAGCTTACCGCGAGGGGGAGTTAACTACGAGCAGTACTTC. Encoded protein: CASSLPRGGVNYEQYF.

The chain combines TRBV19 with TRBJ1-5; D gene unclear. The CDR3 is 14 residues long. The germline V gene encodes CDR1 LNHDA and CDR2 SQIVND (reference sequence). V lost 0 bases and J lost 7, with 10 bases in between. The CDR3 DNA is TGTGCCAGTAGTATAGATACCTCGGGGCAGCCCCAGCATTTT. It is translated as CASSIDTSGQPQHF.

For this clone: This specimen includes other DNA sequences encoding the same CDR3. J is TRBJ1-5 and V is TRBV6-5; 8 nucleotides align to TRBD1. The J segment lost 0 bases and the V segment lost 5 bases, leaving 3 bases of the junction unmatched. The CDR3 runs to 15 residues. Per germline, CDR1 MNHEY and CDR2 SVGAGI. The CDR3 protein is CASSTGQGSNQPQHF. The CDR3 bases are TGTGCCAGCAGTACCGGACAGGGTAGCAATCAGCCCCAGCATTTT.

The chain combines TRBV15 with TRBJ2-1; 10 bases agree with TRBD2. The CDR3 covers 15 residues. The germline gives CDR1 LNHNV, CDR2 YYDKDF (reference sequence). Trimming at V came to 0 bases and at J to 7 bases, leaving 3 bases not matched to a gene. CDR3 residues: CATSREASGGNEQFF. The CDR3, as DNA: TGTGCCACCAGCAGAGAAGCTAGCGGGGGTAATGAGCAGTTCTTC.

V is TRBV10-3 and J is TRBJ2-7; D is ambiguous. The CDR3 contains 12 residues. Trimming left V 6 bases short and J 3 bases short, with 9 bases between. Germline-derived CDR1 and CDR2 are ENHRY and SYGVKD. In DNA, the CDR3 is TGTGCCATCAGCGAACTCCACTACGAGCAGTACTTC. This codes for CAISELHYEQYF.

This clone was recorded once. The V and J genes are TRBV19 and TRBJ2-1; perhaps TRBD2 as D (6 bases). The V and J ends lost 6 bases and 10 bases respectively, with 25 bases between them. Germline V gene data show CDR1 as LNHDA and CDR2 as SQIVND (reference sequence). The CDR3 extends over 16 amino acids. The CDR3 DNA sequence: TGTGCCAGTAGCGTACCTGGGGGGAGTAACCCCGGCGAGCAGTTCTTC. Amino acids: CASSVPGGSNPGEQFF.

This clone was counted between two and nine times. CDR3 loop: CATSDLDSNEQFF. The CDR3, as DNA: TGTGCCACCAGTGACCTCGACAGCAATGAGCAGTTCTTC. This chain joins TRBV24-1 and TRBJ2-1; D possibly corresponds to TRBD1 (5 bases). Trimming took off 4 bases at V and 6 bases at J, with 9 bases between the two ends. Germline V gene lookup returns CDR1 KGHDR and CDR2 SFDVKD. The CDR3 is 13 residues long.

The chain uses TRBV27 and TRBJ2-1, with 8 bases matching TRBD2. Germline values: CDR1 MNHEY, CDR2 SMNVEV (reference sequence). This CDR3 has 14 amino acids. The V segment lost 5 bases and the J segment 2 bases; nucleotides outside the gene matches: 2. The CDR3: CASSAGGPYNEQFF. The CDR3 DNA reads TGTGCCAGCAGTGCGGGAGGCCCCTACAATGAGCAGTTCTTC.

This clone has only one observation. The chain combines TRBV24-1 with TRBJ2-2, with TRBD2 matching over 8 bases. The J segment lost 4 bases and the V segment lost 5 bases, leaving 5 bases of the junction unmatched. The germline CDR1 and CDR2 sequences are KGHDR and SFDVKD. The CDR3 extends over 15 amino acids. The chain's CDR3 is CATSAAGGPTGELFF. The DNA of the CDR3 is TGTGCCACCAGTGCGGCGGGGGGCCCCACCGGGGAGCTGTTTTTT.